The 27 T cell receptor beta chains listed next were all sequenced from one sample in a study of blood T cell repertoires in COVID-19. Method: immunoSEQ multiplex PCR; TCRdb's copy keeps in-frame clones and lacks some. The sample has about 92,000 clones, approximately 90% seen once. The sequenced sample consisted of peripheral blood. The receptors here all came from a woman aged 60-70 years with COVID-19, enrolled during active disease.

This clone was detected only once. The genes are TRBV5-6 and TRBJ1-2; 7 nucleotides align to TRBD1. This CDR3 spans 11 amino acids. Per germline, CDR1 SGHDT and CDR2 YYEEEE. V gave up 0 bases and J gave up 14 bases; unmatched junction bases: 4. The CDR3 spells CASSLEGAVTF. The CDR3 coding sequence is TGTGCCAGCAGCTTGGAGGGGGCAGTTACCTTC.

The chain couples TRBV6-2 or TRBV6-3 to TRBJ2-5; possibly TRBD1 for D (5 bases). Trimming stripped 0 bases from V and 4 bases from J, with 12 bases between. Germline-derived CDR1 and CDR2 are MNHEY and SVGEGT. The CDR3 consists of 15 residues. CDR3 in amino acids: CASSYSVRDIETQYF. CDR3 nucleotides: TGTGCCAGCAGTTACTCGGTCAGGGATATAGAGACCCAGTACTTC.

The CDR3 coding sequence is TGTGCCAGTGAGCCGACAGGAGTTAGGGCCCAGCATTTT. Translating gives CASEPTGVRAQHF. The rearrangement links TRBV19 to TRBJ1-5; possibly TRBD1 for D (6 bases). The germline V and J ends were trimmed by 8 bases and 11 bases, with 19 bases remaining between them. This CDR3 spans 13 amino acids. CDR1 is LNHDA and CDR2 is SQIVND in the germline V gene (reference sequence).

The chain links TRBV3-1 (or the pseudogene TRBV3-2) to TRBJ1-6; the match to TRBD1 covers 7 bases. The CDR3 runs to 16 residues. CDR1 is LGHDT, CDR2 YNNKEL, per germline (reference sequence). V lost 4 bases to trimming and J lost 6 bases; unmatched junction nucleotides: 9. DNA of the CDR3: TGTGCCAGCAGCCCATCCCAGGGGGGACTTAATTCACCCCTCCACTTT. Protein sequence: CASSPSQGGLNSPLHF.

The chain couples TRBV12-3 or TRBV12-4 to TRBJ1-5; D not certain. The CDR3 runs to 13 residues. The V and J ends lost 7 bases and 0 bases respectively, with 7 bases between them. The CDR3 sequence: CASTGSSNQPQHF. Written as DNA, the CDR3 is TGTGCCAGCACCGGGTCTAGCAATCAGCCCCAGCATTTT.

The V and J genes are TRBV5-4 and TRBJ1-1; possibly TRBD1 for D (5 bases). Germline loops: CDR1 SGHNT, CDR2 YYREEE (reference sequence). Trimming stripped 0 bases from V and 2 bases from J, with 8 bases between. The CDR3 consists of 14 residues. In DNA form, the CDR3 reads TGTGCCAGCAGCTTGGACCAGGGAAACACTGAAGCTTTCTTT. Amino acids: CASSLDQGNTEAFF.

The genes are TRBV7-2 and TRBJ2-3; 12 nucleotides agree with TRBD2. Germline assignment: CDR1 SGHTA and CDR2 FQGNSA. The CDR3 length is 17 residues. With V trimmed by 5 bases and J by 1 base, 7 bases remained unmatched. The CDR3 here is CASSPRTSGDRTDTQYF. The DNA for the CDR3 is TGTGCCAGCAGCCCCCGGACTAGCGGGGACCGCACAGATACGCAGTATTTT.

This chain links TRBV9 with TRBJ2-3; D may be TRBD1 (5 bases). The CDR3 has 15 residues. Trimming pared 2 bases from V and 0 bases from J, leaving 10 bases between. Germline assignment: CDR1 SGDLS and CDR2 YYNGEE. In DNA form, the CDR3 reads TGTGCCAGCAGCGTGGACAAGACCAGCACAGATACGCAGTATTTT. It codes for CASSVDKTSTDTQYF.

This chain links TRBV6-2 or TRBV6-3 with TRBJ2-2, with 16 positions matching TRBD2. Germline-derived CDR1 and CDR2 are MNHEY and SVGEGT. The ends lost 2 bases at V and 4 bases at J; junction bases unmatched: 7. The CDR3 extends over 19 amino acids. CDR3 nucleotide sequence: TGTGCCAGCAGTTACCGGGGACTAGCGGGGGGGAAAGGCACCGGGGAGCTGTTTTTT. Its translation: CASSYRGLAGGKGTGELFF.

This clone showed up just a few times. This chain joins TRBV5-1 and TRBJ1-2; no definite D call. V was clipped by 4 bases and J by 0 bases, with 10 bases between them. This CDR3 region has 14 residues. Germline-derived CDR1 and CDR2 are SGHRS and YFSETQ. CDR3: CASSGTGTNYGYTF. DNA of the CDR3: TGCGCCAGCAGCGGAACCGGGACTAACTATGGCTACACCTTC.

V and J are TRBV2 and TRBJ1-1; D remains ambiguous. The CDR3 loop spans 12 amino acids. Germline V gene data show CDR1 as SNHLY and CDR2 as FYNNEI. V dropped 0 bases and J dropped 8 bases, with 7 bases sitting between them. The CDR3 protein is CASSEATREAFF. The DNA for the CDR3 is TGTGCCAGCAGTGAAGCAACCCGGGAAGCTTTCTTT.

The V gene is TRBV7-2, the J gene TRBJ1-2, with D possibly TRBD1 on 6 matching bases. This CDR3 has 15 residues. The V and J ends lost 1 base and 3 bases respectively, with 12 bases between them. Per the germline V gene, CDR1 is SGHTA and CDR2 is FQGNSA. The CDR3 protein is CASSLGPRGDYGYTF. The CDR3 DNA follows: TGTGCCAGCAGCTTAGGTCCCAGGGGTGACTATGGCTACACCTTC. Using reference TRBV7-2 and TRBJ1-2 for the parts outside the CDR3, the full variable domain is GAGVSQSPSNKVTEKGKDVELRCDPISGHTALYWYRQSLGQGLEFLIYFQGNSAPDKSGLPSDRFSAERTGGSVSTLTIQRTQQEDSAVYLCASSLGPRGDYGYTFGSGTRLTVV.

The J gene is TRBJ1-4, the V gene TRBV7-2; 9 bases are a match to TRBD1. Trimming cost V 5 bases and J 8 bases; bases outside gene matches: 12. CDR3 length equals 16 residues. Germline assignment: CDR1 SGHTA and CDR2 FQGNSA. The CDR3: CASSPGPGQGDEKLFF. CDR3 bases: TGTGCCAGCAGCCCAGGCCCGGGACAGGGAGACGAAAAACTGTTTTTT.

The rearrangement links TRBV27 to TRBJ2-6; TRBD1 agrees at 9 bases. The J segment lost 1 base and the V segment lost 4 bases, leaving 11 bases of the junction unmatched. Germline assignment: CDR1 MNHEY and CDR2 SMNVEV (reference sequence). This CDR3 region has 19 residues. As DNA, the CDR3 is TGTGCCAGCAGTTCCTTAGACCGGGACAGGGTTTCTGGGGCCAACGTCCTGACTTTC. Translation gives CASSSLDRDRVSGANVLTF.

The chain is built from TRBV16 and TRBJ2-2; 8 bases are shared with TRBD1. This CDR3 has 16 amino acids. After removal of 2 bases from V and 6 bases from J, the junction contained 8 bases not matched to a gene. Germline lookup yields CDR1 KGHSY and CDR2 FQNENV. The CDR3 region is CASSQIRPTGAGELFF. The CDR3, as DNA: TGTGCCAGCAGCCAAATCCGCCCGACAGGGGCCGGGGAGCTGTTTTTT.

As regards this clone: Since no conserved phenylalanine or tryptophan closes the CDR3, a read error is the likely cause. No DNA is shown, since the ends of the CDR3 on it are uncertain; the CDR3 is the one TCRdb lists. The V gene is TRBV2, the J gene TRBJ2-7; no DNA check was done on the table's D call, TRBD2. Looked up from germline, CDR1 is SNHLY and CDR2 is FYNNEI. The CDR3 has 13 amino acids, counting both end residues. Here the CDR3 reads CASSEESGSLVVL.

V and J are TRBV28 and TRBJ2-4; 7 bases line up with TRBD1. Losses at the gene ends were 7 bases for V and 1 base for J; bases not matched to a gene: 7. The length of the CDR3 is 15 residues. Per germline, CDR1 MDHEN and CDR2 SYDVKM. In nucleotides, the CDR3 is TGTGCCAGCACCTCGACAGGGCTGGCCAAAAACATTCAGTACTTC. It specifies CASTSTGLAKNIQYF. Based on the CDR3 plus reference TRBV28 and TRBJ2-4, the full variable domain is DVKVTQSSRYLVKRTGEKVFLECVQDMDHENMFWYRQDPGLGLRLIYFSYDVKMKEKGDIPEGYSVSREKKERFSLILESASTNQTSMYLCASTSTGLAKNIQYFGAGTRLSVL.

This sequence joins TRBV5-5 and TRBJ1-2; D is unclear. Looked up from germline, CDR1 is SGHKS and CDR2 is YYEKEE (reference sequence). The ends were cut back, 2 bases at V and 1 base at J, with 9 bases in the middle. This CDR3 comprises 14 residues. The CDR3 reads CASSFFGSNYGYTF. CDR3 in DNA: TGTGCCAGCAGCTTCTTCGGGAGTAACTATGGCTACACCTTC. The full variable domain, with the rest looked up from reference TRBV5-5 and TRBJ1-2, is DAGVTQSPTHLIKTRGQQVTLRCSPISGHKSVSWYQQVLGQGPQFIFQYYEKEERGRGNFPDRFSARQFPNYSSELNVNALLLGDSALYLCASSFFGSNYGYTFGSGTRLTVV.

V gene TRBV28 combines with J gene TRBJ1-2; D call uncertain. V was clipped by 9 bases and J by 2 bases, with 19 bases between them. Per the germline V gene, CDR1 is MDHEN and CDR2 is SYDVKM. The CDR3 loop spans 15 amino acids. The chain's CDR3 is CASLLGAVSNYGYTF. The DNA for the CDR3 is TGTGCCAGTTTGCTCGGTGCCGTGTCCAACTATGGCTACACCTTC.

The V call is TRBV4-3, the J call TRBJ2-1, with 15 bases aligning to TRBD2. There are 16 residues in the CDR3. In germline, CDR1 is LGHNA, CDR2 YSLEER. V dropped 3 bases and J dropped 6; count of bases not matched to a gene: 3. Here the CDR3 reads CASSHVGLAGGNEQFF. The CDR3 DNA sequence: TGCGCCAGCAGCCACGTGGGACTAGCGGGGGGCAATGAGCAGTTCTTC.

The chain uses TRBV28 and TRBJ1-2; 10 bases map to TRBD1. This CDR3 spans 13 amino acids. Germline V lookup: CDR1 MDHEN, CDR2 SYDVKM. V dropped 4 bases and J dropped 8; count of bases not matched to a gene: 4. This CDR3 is CASSWGQGLGYTF. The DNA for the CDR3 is TGTGCCAGCAGTTGGGGACAGGGGCTCGGCTACACCTTC.

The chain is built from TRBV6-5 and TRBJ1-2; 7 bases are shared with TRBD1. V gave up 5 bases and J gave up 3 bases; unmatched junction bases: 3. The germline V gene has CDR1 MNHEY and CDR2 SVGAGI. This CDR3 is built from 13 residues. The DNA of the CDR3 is TGTGCCAGCAGTAGTGGGACAGACTATGGCTACACCTTC. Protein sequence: CASSSGTDYGYTF.

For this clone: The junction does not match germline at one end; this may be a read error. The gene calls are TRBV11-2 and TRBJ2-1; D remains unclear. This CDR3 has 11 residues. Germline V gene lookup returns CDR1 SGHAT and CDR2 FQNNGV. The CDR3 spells CASSWYNKQFF. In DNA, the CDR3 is TGTGCCAGCAGCTGGTACAATAAGCAGTTCTTC.

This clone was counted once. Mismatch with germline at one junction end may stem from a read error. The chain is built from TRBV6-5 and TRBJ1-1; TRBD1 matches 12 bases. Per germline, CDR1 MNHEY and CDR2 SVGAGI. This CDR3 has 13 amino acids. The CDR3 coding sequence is TGTGCCAGCAGTTACTCTGGGACAGGGGGCCATTTTTTC. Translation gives CASSYSGTGGHFF.

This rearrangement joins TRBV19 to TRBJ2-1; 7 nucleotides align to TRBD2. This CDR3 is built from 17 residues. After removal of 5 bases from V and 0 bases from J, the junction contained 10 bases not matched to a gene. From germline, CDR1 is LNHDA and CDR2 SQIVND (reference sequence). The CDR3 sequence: CASSGWGGDRSYNEQFF. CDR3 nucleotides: TGTGCCAGTAGTGGATGGGGGGGGGACCGCTCCTACAATGAGCAGTTCTTC.

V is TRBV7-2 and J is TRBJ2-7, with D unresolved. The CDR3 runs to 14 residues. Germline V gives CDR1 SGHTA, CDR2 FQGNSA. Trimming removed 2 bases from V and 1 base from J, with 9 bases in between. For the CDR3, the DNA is TGTGCCAGCAGCTTACGGCAGGATTCCTACGAGCAGTACTTC. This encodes CASSLRQDSYEQYF.

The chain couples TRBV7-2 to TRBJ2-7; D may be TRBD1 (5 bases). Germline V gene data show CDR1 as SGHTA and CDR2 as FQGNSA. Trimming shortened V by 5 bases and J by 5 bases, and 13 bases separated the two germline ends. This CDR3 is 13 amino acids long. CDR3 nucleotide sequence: TGTGCCAGCAGCGTAGGGGTGGGCGACGAGCAGTACTTC. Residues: CASSVGVGDEQYF. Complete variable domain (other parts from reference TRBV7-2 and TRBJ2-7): GAGVSQSPSNKVTEKGKDVELRCDPISGHTALYWYRQSLGQGLEFLIYFQGNSAPDKSGLPSDRFSAERTGGSVSTLTIQRTQQEDSAVYLCASSVGVGDEQYFGPGTRLTVT.